Detailed here is one T cell receptor (beta chain). This sample stems from a study of control samples from healthy donors and cancer patients. TCRdb's copy holds only in-frame clones and misses some; the assay was immunoSEQ multiplex PCR. Among nearly 35,000 clones listed, about 93% were seen once. The CDR3 contains 11 residues. V was shortened by 3 bases and J by 5 bases, with 7 bases between the two germline ends. The germline V gene encodes CDR1 DFQATT and CDR2 SNEGSKA (reference sequence). V is TRBV20-1 and J is TRBJ2-5; D unresolved. The sequenced material came from PBMCs. The TCR comes from a man in his forties with colorectal cancer. The CDR3 region is CSASWMETQYF. CDR3 nucleotides: TGCAGTGCTAGTTGGATGGAGACCCAGTACTTC.